The T cell receptor beta chain under discussion was sequenced for a study of CD8 T cells in ankylosing spondylitis. Making use of molecular barcodes, quantitative 5'-RACE generated TCR beta libraries. TCRdb re-analysed the 5' RACE reads in MiXCR, keeping a single row per CDR3 protein. The data hold approximately 150,000 distinct CDR3 sequences, with approximately 44% observed a single time. CDR3 size: 15 residues. Trimming at V came to 1 base and at J to 1 base, leaving 4 bases not matched to a gene. The germline V gene has CDR1 LGHNA and CDR2 YNFKEQ. Sequenced material: synovial fluid, either unsorted or a sorted T cell fraction (not recorded which). The receptor was derived from a male donor with ankylosing spondylitis. The chain joins TRBV4-2 to TRBJ2-7; TRBD2 aligns across 7 bases. The CDR3 loop reads CASSQVGGSSYEQYF. CDR3 bases: TGTGCCAGCAGCCAAGTAGGCGGGAGTTCCTACGAGCAGTACTTC.